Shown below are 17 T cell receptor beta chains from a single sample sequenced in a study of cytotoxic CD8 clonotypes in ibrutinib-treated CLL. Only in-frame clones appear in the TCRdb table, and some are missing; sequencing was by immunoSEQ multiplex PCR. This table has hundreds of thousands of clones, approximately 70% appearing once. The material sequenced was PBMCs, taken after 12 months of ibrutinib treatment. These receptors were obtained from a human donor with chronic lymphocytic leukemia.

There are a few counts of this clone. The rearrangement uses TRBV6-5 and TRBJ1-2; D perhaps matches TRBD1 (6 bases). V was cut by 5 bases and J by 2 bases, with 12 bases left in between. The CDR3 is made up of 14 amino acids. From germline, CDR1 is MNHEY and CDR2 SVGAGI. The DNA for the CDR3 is TGTGCCAGCAGTCCGTGGGGGACAAACTATGGCTACACCTTC. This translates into CASSPWGTNYGYTF.

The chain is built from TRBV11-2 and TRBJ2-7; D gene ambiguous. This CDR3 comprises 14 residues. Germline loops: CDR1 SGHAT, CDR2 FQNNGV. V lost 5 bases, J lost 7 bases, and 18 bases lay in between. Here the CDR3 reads CASSATTPADEQYF. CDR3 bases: TGTGCCAGCAGCGCGACAACCCCTGCGGATGAGCAGTACTTC.

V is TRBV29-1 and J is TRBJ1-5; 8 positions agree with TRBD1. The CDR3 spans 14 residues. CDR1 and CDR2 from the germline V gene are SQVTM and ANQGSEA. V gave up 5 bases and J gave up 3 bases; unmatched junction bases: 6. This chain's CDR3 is CSVTTGGFNQPQHF. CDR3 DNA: TGCAGCGTTACAACAGGGGGTTTCAATCAGCCCCAGCATTTT.

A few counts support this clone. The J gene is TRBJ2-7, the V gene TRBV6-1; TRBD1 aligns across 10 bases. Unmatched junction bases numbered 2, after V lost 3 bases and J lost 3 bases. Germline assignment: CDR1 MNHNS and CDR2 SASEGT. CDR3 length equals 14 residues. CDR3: CASSETGGLYEQYF. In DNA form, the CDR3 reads TGTGCCAGCAGTGAGACAGGGGGCCTCTACGAGCAGTACTTC.

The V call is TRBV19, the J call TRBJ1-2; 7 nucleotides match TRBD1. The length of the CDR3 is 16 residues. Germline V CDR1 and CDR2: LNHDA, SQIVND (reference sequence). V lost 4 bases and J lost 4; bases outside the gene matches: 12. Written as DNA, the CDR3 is TGTGCCAGTAGTACGCGCTCCGGGACAGCGGGCTATGGCTACACCTTC. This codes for CASSTRSGTAGYGYTF.

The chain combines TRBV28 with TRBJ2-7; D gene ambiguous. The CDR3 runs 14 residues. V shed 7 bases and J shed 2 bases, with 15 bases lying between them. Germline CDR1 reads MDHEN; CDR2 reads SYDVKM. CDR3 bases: TGTGCCAGCAATAGCCAGAGATGGGCCTACGAGCAGTACTTC. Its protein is CASNSQRWAYEQYF.

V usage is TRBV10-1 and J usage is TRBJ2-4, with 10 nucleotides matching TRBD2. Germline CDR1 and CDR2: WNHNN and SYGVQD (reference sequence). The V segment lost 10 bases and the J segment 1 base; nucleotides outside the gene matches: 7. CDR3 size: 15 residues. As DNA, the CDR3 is TGCGCCAATTTTCTAGCGGGAGTGGCCAAAAACATTCAGTACTTC. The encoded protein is CANFLAGVAKNIQYF.

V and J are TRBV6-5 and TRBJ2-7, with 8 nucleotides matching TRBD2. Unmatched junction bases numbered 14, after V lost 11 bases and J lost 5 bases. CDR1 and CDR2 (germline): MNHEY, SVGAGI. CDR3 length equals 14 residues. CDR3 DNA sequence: TGTGCCTCAAGAGAAACGGGAGGGCCCCACGAGCAGTACTTC. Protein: CASRETGGPHEQYF.

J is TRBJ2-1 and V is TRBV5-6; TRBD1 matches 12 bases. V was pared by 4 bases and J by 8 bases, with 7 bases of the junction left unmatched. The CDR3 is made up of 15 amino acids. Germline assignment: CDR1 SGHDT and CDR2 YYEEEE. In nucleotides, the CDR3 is TGTGCCAGCAGCGCCCGGGACAGGGGGCAGGATGAGCAGTTCTTC. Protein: CASSARDRGQDEQFF.

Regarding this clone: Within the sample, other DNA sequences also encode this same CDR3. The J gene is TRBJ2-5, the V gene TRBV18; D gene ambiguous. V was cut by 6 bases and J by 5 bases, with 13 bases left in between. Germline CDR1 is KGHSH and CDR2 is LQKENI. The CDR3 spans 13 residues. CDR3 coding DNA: TGTGCCAGCTCCCCCTCTCTCGGGGAGACCCAGTACTTC. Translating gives CASSPSLGETQYF.

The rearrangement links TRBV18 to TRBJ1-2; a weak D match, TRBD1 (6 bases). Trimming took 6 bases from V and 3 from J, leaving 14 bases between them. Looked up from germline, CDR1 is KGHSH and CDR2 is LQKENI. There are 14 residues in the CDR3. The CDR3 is CASSLQGLDYGYTF. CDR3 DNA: TGTGCCAGCTCGCTGCAGGGGTTGGACTATGGCTACACCTTC. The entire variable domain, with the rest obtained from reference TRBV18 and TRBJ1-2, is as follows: NAGVMQNPRHLVRRRGQEARLRCSPMKGHSHVYWYRQLPEEGLKFMVYLQKENIIDESGMPKERFSAEFPKEGPSILRIQQVVRGDSAAYFCASSLQGLDYGYTFGSGTRLTVV.

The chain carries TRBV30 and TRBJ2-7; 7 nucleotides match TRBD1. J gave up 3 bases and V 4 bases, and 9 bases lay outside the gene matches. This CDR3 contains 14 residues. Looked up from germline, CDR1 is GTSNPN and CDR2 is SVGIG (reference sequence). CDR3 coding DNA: TGTGCCTGGAATCTTGGACAGGAAATCTACGAGCAGTACTTC. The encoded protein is CAWNLGQEIYEQYF.

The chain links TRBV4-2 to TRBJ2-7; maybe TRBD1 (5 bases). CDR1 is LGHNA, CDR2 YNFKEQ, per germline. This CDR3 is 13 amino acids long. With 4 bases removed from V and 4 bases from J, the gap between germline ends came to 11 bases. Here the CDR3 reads CASSPIAGYEQYF. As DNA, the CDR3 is TGTGCCAGCAGCCCGATTGCAGGGTACGAGCAGTACTTC.

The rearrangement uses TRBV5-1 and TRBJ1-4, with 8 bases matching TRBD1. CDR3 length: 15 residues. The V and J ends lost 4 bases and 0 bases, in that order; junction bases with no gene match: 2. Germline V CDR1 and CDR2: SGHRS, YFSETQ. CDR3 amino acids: CASSKQGATNEKLFF. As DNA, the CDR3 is TGCGCCAGCAGCAAACAGGGGGCAACTAATGAAAAACTGTTTTTT.

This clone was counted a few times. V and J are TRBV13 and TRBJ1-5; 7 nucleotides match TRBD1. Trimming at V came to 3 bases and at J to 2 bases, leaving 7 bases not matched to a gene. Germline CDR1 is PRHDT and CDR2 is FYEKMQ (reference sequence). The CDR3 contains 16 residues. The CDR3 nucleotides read TGTGCCAGCAGCTTGGGCAGGGGGACGCGCAATCAGCCCCAGCATTTT. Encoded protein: CASSLGRGTRNQPQHF.

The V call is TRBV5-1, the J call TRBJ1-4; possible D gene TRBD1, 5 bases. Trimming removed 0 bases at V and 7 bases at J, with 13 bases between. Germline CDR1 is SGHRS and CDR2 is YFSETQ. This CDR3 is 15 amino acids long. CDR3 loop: CASSLGDREGEKLFF. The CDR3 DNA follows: TGCGCCAGCAGCTTGGGAGACAGAGAAGGTGAAAAACTGTTTTTT.

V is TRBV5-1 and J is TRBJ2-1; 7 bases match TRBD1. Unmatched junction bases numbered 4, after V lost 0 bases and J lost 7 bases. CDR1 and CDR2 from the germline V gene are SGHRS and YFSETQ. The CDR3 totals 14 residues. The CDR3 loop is CASSLGTGPNEQFF. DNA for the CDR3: TGCGCCAGCAGCTTGGGGACAGGTCCAAATGAGCAGTTCTTC.